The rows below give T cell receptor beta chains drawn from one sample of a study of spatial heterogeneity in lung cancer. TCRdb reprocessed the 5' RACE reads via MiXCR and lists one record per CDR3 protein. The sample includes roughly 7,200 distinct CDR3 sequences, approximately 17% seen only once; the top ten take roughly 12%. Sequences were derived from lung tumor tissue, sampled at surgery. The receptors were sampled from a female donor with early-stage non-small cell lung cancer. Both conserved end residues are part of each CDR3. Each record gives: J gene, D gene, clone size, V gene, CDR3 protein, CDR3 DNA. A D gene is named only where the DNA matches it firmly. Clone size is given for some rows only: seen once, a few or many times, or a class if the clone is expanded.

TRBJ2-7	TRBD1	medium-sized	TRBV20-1	CSALGQGAYEQYF	TGCAGTGCTCTGGGACAGGGGGCCTACGAGCAGTACTTC
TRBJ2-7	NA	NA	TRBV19	CASSTGRANFEQYF	TGTGCCAGTAGTACCGGACGAGCGAATTTCGAGCAGTACTTC
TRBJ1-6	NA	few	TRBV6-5	CASGNFLRNSPLHF	TGTGCCAGCGGGAATTTTCTCAGGAATTCACCCCTCCACTTT
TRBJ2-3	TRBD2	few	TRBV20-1	CSASPLAGVADTQYF	TGCAGTGCTAGCCCACTAGCGGGGGTGGCAGATACGCAGTATTTT
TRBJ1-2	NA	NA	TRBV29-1	CSVEDLSYGYTF	TGCAGCGTTGAAGATCTAAGCTATGGCTACACCTTC
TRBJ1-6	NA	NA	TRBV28	CASSPSRGQNSPLHF	TGTGCCAGCAGCCCCTCACGGGGGCAGAATTCACCCCTCCACTTT
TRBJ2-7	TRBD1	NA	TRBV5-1	CARSFGQGAYEQYF	TGCGCCAGGAGCTTTGGGCAGGGGGCCTACGAGCAGTACTTC
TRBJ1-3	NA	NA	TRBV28	CASSMTGTGNTIYF	TGTGCCAGCAGTATGACGGGGACTGGAAACACCATATATTTT
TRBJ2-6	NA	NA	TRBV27	CASSSSPLGANVLTF	TGTGCCAGCAGTTCAAGCCCTTTGGGGGCCAACGTCCTGACTTTC
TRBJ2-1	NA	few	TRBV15	CATSRTGTADEQFF	TGTGCCACCAGCAGGACAGGAACCGCCGATGAGCAGTTCTTC
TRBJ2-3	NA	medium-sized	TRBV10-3	CASLGVGTDTQYF	TGTGCCAGCCTGGGGGTGGGCACAGATACGCAGTATTTT
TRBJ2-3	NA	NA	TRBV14	CASSQRGTDTQYF	TGTGCCAGCAGCCAACGGGGAACAGATACGCAGTATTTT
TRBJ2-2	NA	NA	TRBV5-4	CASSSGTLNTGELFF	TGTGCCAGCAGCTCCGGGACTTTGAACACCGGGGAGCTGTTTTTT
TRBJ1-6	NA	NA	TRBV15	CATSRDDAPLHF	TGTGCCACCAGCAGAGATGACGCACCCCTCCACTTT
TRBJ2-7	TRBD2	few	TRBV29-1	CSVALGSGLAQYF	TGCAGCGTTGCACTTGGTTCAGGACTAGCGCAGTACTTC
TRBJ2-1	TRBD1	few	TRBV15	CATSRGDRDYNEQFF	TGTGCCACCAGCAGAGGGGACAGGGACTACAATGAGCAGTTCTTC
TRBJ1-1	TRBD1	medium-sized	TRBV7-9	CASSPTTGLNTEAFF	TGTGCCAGCAGCCCTACGACAGGGCTGAACACTGAAGCTTTCTTT
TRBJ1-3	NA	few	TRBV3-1	CASSQGGSGNTIYF	TGTGCCAGCAGCCAAGGGGGTTCTGGAAACACCATATATTTT
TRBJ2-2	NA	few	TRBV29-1	CSALWPDGAGELFF	TGCAGCGCTCTTTGGCCTGATGGCGCCGGGGAGCTGTTTTTT
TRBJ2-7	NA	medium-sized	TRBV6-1	CASRPQGPNRGEQYF	TGTGCCAGCAGACCACAGGGACCAAATCGGGGGGAGCAGTACTTC
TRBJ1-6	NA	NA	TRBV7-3	CASSSGRGSPLHF	TGTGCCAGCAGCTCGGGACGGGGATCACCCCTCCACTTT
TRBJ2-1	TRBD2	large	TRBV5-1	CASRPGGYNEQFF	TGCGCCAGCAGACCGGGAGGCTACAATGAGCAGTTCTTC
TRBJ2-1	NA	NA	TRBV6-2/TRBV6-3	CASSYAGPRNEQFF	TGTGCCAGCAGTTACGCGGGACCTCGGAATGAGCAGTTCTTC
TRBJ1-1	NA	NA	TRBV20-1	CSASRWGSEDTEAFF	TGCAGTGCTAGCCGGTGGGGGAGTGAGGACACTGAAGCTTTCTTT
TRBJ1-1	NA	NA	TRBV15	CATSRSFSTEAFF	TGTGCCACCAGCCGCAGCTTTAGCACTGAAGCTTTCTTT
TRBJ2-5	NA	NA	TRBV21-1	CASHDGTQETQYF	TGTGCCAGCCACGACGGAACCCAAGAGACCCAGTACTTC
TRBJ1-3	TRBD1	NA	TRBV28	CASRDRGNTIYF	TGTGCCAGCAGGGACAGGGGAAACACCATATATTTT
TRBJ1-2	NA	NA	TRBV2	CASKIGYTF	TGTGCCAGCAAGATTGGCTACACCTTC
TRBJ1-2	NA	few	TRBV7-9	CASSLISQGIHGYTF	TGTGCCAGCAGCTTAATCTCCCAGGGCATCCATGGCTACACCTTC
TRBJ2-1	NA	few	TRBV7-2	CASSLRTGDNEQFF	TGTGCCAGCAGCTTAAGAACAGGCGACAATGAGCAGTTCTTC
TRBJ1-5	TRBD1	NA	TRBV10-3	CAISAGGTGHYSNQPQHF	TGTGCCATCAGCGCCGGCGGGACAGGGCACTATAGCAATCAGCCCCAGCATTTT
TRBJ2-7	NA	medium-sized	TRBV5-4	CASSYSQGNEQYF	TGTGCCAGCAGCTATTCACAGGGTAACGAGCAGTACTTC
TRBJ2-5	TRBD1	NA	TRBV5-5	CASSLGQAETQYF	TGTGCCAGCAGCTTAGGACAGGCGGAGACCCAGTACTTC
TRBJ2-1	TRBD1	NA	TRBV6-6	CASSWTGAGEQFF	TGTGCCAGCAGTTGGACAGGGGCGGGAGAGCAGTTCTTC
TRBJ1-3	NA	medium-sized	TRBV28	CASSLQLGGGSGNTIYF	TGTGCCAGCAGTTTGCAGCTGGGAGGGGGCTCTGGAAACACCATATATTTT
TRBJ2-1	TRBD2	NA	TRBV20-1	CSASDTSGGAHEQFF	TGCAGTGCTTCCGATACTAGCGGGGGGGCACATGAGCAGTTCTTC
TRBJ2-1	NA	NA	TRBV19	CASRDSGAYNEQFF	TGTGCCAGTAGGGATTCTGGCGCCTACAATGAGCAGTTCTTC
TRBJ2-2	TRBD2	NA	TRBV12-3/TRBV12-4	CASSFAGAGELFF	TGTGCCAGCAGTTTCGCGGGAGCCGGGGAGCTGTTTTTT
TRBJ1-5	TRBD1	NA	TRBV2	CASSGQGASQPQHF	TGTGCCAGCAGTGGACAGGGGGCAAGTCAGCCCCAGCATTTT
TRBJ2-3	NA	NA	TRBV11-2	CASSPETDTQYF	TGTGCCAGCAGCCCGGAGACAGATACGCAGTATTTT
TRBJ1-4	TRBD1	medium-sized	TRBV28	CASSLTGVNEKLFF	TGTGCCAGCAGTCTGACAGGGGTAAATGAAAAACTGTTTTTT
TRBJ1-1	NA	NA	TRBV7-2	CASSLAGARNPTEAFF	TGTGCCAGCAGCTTAGCGGGGGCACGAAACCCGACTGAAGCTTTCTTT
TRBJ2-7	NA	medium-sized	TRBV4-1	CASSQDLRTGPSYEQYF	TGCGCCAGCAGCCAAGATCTTAGAACAGGTCCTTCCTACGAGCAGTACTTC
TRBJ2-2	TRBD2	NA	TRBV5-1	CASGLAGIKNTGELFF	TGCGCCAGCGGACTAGCGGGGATCAAGAACACCGGGGAGCTGTTTTTT
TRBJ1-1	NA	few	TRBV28	CASSLWADNEAFF	TGTGCCAGCAGTTTATGGGCAGACAATGAAGCTTTCTTT
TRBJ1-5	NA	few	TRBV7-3	CASSLSRGQPQHF	TGTGCCAGCAGCTTAAGTAGGGGTCAGCCCCAGCATTTT
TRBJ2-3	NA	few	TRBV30	CAWSVTDTQYF	TGTGCCTGGAGTGTAACCGATACGCAGTATTTT
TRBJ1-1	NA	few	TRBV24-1	CATSDLGTSEAFF	TGTGCCACCAGTGATTTGGGAACATCTGAAGCTTTCTTT
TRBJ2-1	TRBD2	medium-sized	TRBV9	CASSVVGTSGPSSYNEQFF	TGTGCCAGCAGCGTAGTTGGGACTAGCGGGCCGAGCTCCTACAATGAGCAGTTCTTC
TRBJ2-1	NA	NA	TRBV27	CASSLFNEQFF	TGTGCCAGCAGTTTATTCAATGAGCAGTTCTTC
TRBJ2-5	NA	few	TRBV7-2	CASSQNRGKETQYF	TGTGCCAGCAGCCAAAACCGGGGGAAAGAGACCCAGTACTTC
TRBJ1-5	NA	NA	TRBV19	CASTPGQSHQRPQHF	TGTGCCAGTACCCCCGGACAGAGCCATCAGCGGCCCCAGCATTTT
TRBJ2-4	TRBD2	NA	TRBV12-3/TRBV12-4	CASSPSVGPSGLENIQYF	TGTGCCAGCAGCCCAAGCGTCGGGCCTAGCGGGCTTGAAAACATTCAGTACTTC
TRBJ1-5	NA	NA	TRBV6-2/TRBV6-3	CASSYWTANQPQHF	TGTGCCAGCAGTTACTGGACCGCCAATCAGCCCCAGCATTTT
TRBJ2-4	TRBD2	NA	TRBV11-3	CASSRGLRGDIQYF	TGTGCCAGCAGCAGGGGACTAAGAGGTGACATTCAGTACTTC
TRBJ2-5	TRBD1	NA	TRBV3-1	CASSLQGGKETQYF	TGTGCCAGCAGTCTACAGGGGGGAAAAGAGACCCAGTACTTC
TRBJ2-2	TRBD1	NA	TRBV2	CASRGQGTGELFF	TGTGCCAGCAGAGGACAGGGCACCGGGGAGCTGTTTTTT
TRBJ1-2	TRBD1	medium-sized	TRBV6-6	CASSPRTGGNGYTF	TGTGCCAGCAGTCCCCGGACAGGGGGAAATGGCTACACCTTC
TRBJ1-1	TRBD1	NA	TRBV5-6	CASSPGTGDMNTEAFF	TGTGCCAGCAGCCCCGGGACAGGGGACATGAACACTGAAGCTTTCTTT
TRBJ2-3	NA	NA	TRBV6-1	CASSEVGGGEDTQYF	TGTGCCAGCAGTGAAGTTGGGGGGGGCGAAGATACGCAGTATTTT